These 12 T cell receptor beta chains came from one sample sequenced in a study of monozygotic twins with inflammatory bowel disease. Using the 5' RACE reads, TCRdb records one entry per CDR3 protein without DNA. The listing contains approximately 380,000 distinct CDR3 sequences. Sample: blood. Receptors originate from a human donor with ulcerative colitis or Crohn's disease, or a healthy co-twin of an affected twin (not recorded which).

V is TRBV6-6 and J is TRBJ2-5; TCRdb selects TRBD2, and the lack of DNA leaves this call unchecked. CDR1 is MNHNY and CDR2 is SVGAGI in the germline V gene (reference sequence). CDR3 length equals 13 residues. Here the CDR3 reads CASKTSGKETQYF.

This chain links TRBV11-2 with TRBJ2-1. Per the germline V gene, CDR1 is SGHAT and CDR2 is FQNNGV. This CDR3 region has 12 residues. The CDR3 reads CASSLGSLGQFF.

The rearrangement links TRBV9 to TRBJ1-4; TCRdb's D call of TRBD1 is untestable without DNA. In germline, CDR1 is SGDLS, CDR2 YYNGEE. This CDR3 region has 14 residues. The CDR3: CASSPGRVNEKLFF.

The chain carries TRBV5-1 and TRBJ2-1; TCRdb proposes TRBD1, but this gene call is untestable without DNA. The CDR3 loop spans 17 amino acids. Germline CDR1 and CDR2: SGHRS and YFSETQ. The CDR3 sequence: CASSLEFRWGAYNEQFF.

This rearrangement joins TRBV9 to TRBJ2-5; TCRdb's D call, TRBD1, is unchecked because there is no DNA. Germline CDR1 and CDR2: SGDLS and YYNGEE. This CDR3 region has 16 residues. The CDR3 spells CASSVAMGGQQETQYF.

The chain combines TRBV4-3 with TRBJ2-1; without DNA, the TCRdb call of TRBD1 cannot be checked. The CDR3 covers 17 residues. The V gene's germline CDR1 is LGHNA and CDR2 YSLEER. CDR3 loop: CASSQVSVKGVWDEQFF.

The rearrangement links TRBV5-1 to TRBJ2-7; the TCRdb call, TRBD1, lacks DNA for checking. Germline lookup yields CDR1 SGHRS and CDR2 YFSETQ. There are 15 residues in the CDR3. CDR3 amino acids: CASSLWQGTSYEQYF.

J is TRBJ2-3 and V is TRBV4-2; TCRdb calls TRBD2, which cannot be checked without DNA. This CDR3 contains 15 residues. CDR1 LGHNA and CDR2 YNFKEQ come from the germline V gene. This chain's CDR3 is CASSQDERPTDTQYF.

This rearrangement joins TRBV7-9 to TRBJ2-2; TCRdb reports TRBD1, a call that lacks DNA to check it against. Germline V gives CDR1 SEHNR, CDR2 FQNEAQ (reference sequence). This CDR3 is built from 16 residues. The CDR3 loop reads CASSLTGQGNTGELFF.

The chain combines TRBV5-1 with TRBJ1-4; absent DNA, TCRdb's TRBD1 call cannot be checked. This CDR3 has 15 amino acids. The germline CDR1 and CDR2 sequences are SGHRS and YFSETQ. CDR3 residues: CASSLVTGANEKLFF.

The rearrangement uses TRBV5-1 and TRBJ1-1. CDR1 is SGHRS and CDR2 is YFSETQ in the germline V gene. CDR3 length equals 14 residues. The CDR3 loop is CASSLRRSNTEAFF.

V gene TRBV7-9 combines with J gene TRBJ2-5; the D call from TCRdb, TRBD1, cannot be confirmed without DNA. From germline, CDR1 is SEHNR and CDR2 FQNEAQ (reference sequence). The CDR3 contains 16 residues. CDR3 sequence reads: CASSLDDSEFGETQYF.